A single sample gave rise to the 30 T cell receptor beta chains below, sequenced in a study of early T cells in non-severe SARS-CoV-2 infection. TCRdb recomputed calls from the 5' RACE reads with MiXCR, one row per CDR3 protein. The sample lists about 64,000 distinct CDR3 sequences; roughly 10% were seen once. The sequencing here drew on whole blood, taken at baseline. The receptors derive from an adult who was a healthcare worker with PCR-confirmed SARS-CoV-2 infection or an uninfected control (not recorded which).

This clonotype was seen more than once but under ten times. The chain combines TRBV7-2 with TRBJ2-3, with 8 bases that match TRBD2. CDR1 and CDR2 from the germline V gene are SGHTA and FQGNSA. The V gene end was trimmed by 2 bases and the J gene end by 2 bases; junction bases not matched to a gene: 9. The CDR3 runs 17 residues. This CDR3 reads CASSLRVTAGVTDTQYF. DNA of the CDR3: TGTGCCAGCAGCTTAAGAGTCACAGCGGGGGTCACAGATACGCAGTATTTT.

The CDR3 is CASSLRVRQGGETQYF. In DNA form, the CDR3 reads TGTGCCAGCAGCTTAAGGGTCCGACAGGGGGGAGAGACCCAGTACTTC. The chain links TRBV7-8 to TRBJ2-5, with 9 bases fitting TRBD1. Germline V CDR1 and CDR2: SGHVS, FQNEAQ. V was clipped by 2 bases and J by 4 bases; unmatched bases: 8. This CDR3 comprises 16 residues.

CDR3 amino acids: CASSLDFQGLYF. CDR3 coding DNA: TGTGCCAGCAGCTTAGATTTTCAAGGTCTTTACTTC. The V and J genes are TRBV7-8 and TRBJ2-5; D is unclear. Germline lookup yields CDR1 SGHVS and CDR2 FQNEAQ. The CDR3 is 12 residues long. V gave up 1 base and J gave up 14 bases, with 14 bases separating them.

This clonotype was observed a handful of times. The chain recombines TRBV7-9 with TRBJ1-2; D gene ambiguous. In germline, CDR1 is SEHNR, CDR2 FQNEAQ (reference sequence). There are 16 residues in the CDR3. V gave up 0 bases and J gave up 2 bases, with 13 bases separating them. The CDR3 coding sequence is TGTGCCAGCAGCTTAGCGCGTGCAGGATCGAACTATGGCTACACCTTC. It translates to CASSLARAGSNYGYTF. The whole variable domain, remainder taken from reference TRBV7-9 and TRBJ1-2, is DTGVSQNPRHKITKRGQNVTFRCDPISEHNRLYWYRQTLGQGPEFLTYFQNEAQLEKSRLLSDRFSAERPKGSFSTLEIQRTEQGDSAMYLCASSLARAGSNYGYTFGSGTRLTVV.

The chain is built from TRBV29-1 and TRBJ2-5, with TRBD2 as a possible D gene (6 bases). Germline V lookup: CDR1 SQVTM, CDR2 ANQGSEA. V lost 7 bases, J lost 5 bases, and 20 bases lay in between. CDR3 length equals 14 residues. CDR3 in amino acids: CSAISGTAAETQYF. The CDR3 DNA is TGCAGCGCGATTAGCGGTACGGCGGCCGAGACCCAGTACTTC.

This clonotype was seen only a few times. The genes are TRBV10-3 and TRBJ2-5; 14 bases are a match to TRBD2. Germline V gene lookup returns CDR1 ENHRY and CDR2 SYGVKD. After removal of 8 bases from V and 5 bases from J, the junction contained 1 base not matched to a gene. The CDR3 totals 13 residues. The CDR3 loop reads CAIGTSGGETQYF. CDR3 DNA: TGTGCCATCGGGACTAGCGGGGGCGAGACCCAGTACTTC.

This chain connects TRBV7-2 to TRBJ2-7; the D gene is possibly TRBD1 (7 bases). The CDR3 has 17 residues. V gave up 2 bases and J gave up 2 bases, with 19 bases separating them. Germline V CDR1 and CDR2: SGHTA, FQGNSA. DNA of the CDR3: TGTGCCAGCAGCTTAACGTTAGGGCAGGGGGGTACCTACGAGCAGTACTTC. It yields the protein CASSLTLGQGGTYEQYF. Filled out from reference TRBV7-2 and TRBJ2-7, the complete variable domain reads GAGVSQSPSNKVTEKGKDVELRCDPISGHTALYWYRQSLGQGLEFLIYFQGNSAPDKSGLPSDRFSAERTGGSVSTLTIQRTQQEDSAVYLCASSLTLGQGGTYEQYFGPGTRLTVT.

Details on this clonotype: This clone may be a read error of a much larger clone one base away. Likely a read error: the CDR3 ends without its conserved phenylalanine or tryptophan. The chain is built from TRBV20-1 and TRBJ2-7, with D tentatively TRBD1 (7 bases). V was pared by 6 bases and J by 2 bases, with 17 bases between. The CDR3 has 14 residues. Germline lookup yields CDR1 DFQATT and CDR2 SNEGSKA (reference sequence). The CDR3 sequence is CSAGGTVKAYEQYI. The CDR3 DNA sequence: TGCAGTGCCGGCGGGACAGTCAAAGCCTACGAGCAGTACATC.

The rearrangement joins TRBV10-1 to TRBJ1-1, with TRBD1 matching 7 bases. CDR1 WNHNN and CDR2 SYGVQD come from the germline V gene (reference sequence). After removal of 2 bases from V and 0 bases from J, the junction contained 3 bases not matched to a gene. The CDR3 has 15 amino acids. The CDR3 here is CASSETGQLNTEAFF. CDR3 coding DNA: TGCGCCAGCAGTGAGACGGGACAGCTGAACACTGAAGCTTTCTTT.

The gene calls are TRBV6-2 or TRBV6-3 and TRBJ1-2; D not resolved. Trimming pared 2 bases from V and 4 bases from J, leaving 8 bases between. The germline CDR1 and CDR2 sequences are MNHEY and SVGEGT. CDR3 length: 13 amino acids. Here the CDR3 DNA reads TGTGCCAGCAGTTACGACCGGACCTATGGCTACACCTTC. It codes for CASSYDRTYGYTF.

This rearrangement joins TRBV6-6 to TRBJ1-1, with TRBD1 as a possible D gene (5 bases). Between the trimmed V and J ends, which lost 4 bases and 12 bases, there was a span of 15 bases. Per the germline V gene, CDR1 is MNHNY and CDR2 is SVGAGI (reference sequence). The CDR3 loop spans 12 amino acids. The CDR3 is CASSLGDVSPFF. In DNA form, the CDR3 reads TGTGCCAGCAGTTTGGGGGATGTGTCGCCTTTCTTT.

This clonotype was seen a few times. CDR3 nucleotides: TGTGCCAGCAGTTTACTTGAAGACACTGAAGCTTTCTTT. It yields the protein CASSLLEDTEAFF. The rearrangement uses TRBV28 and TRBJ1-1, with D uncertain. This CDR3 contains 13 residues. Looked up from germline, CDR1 is MDHEN and CDR2 is SYDVKM. The germline V and J ends were trimmed by 2 bases and 3 bases, with 7 bases remaining between them.

The chain couples TRBV11-2 to TRBJ2-5; a possible D gene is TRBD2 (5 bases). CDR1 is SGHAT and CDR2 is FQNNGV in the germline V gene. The CDR3 length is 14 residues. Trimming took 3 bases from V and 3 from J, leaving 11 bases between them. This CDR3 reads CASSFCSGEETQYF. CDR3 nucleotide sequence: TGTGCCAGCAGCTTCTGTTCCGGGGAAGAGACCCAGTACTTC.

The chain carries TRBV7-2 and TRBJ1-2, with 8 nucleotides matching TRBD1. This CDR3 has 16 residues. J was trimmed by 1 base and V by 4 bases; bases with no gene match: 8. Germline values: CDR1 SGHTA, CDR2 FQGNSA. CDR3 loop: CASSSAGTGYNYGYTF. CDR3 nucleotide sequence: TGTGCCAGCAGCTCTGCAGGGACAGGATATAACTATGGCTACACCTTC.

V gene TRBV6-5 combines with J gene TRBJ1-6, with a weak D call TRBD1 (5 bases). Germline assignment: CDR1 MNHEY and CDR2 SVGAGI. The CDR3 is 15 residues long. Trimming stripped 5 bases from V and 7 bases from J, with 15 bases between. The CDR3 nucleotides read TGTGCCAGCAGTGACGCCCGGGGGGGGAATTCACCCCTCCACTTT. This encodes CASSDARGGNSPLHF.

The rearrangement uses TRBV7-6 and TRBJ2-2; D ambiguous. This CDR3 region has 15 residues. V gave up 5 bases and J gave up 9 bases, with 19 bases separating them. Germline V gives CDR1 SGHVS, CDR2 FNYEAQ. CDR3 in amino acids: CASSVIDPRPWELFF. The CDR3, as DNA: TGTGCCAGCAGCGTCATAGACCCGCGTCCCTGGGAGCTGTTTTTT.

This clonotype has ten or more counts. CDR3 DNA: TGTGCCAGCAGCTTAGCCTGGGGCTTCACTGAAGCTTTCTTT. The encoded protein is CASSLAWGFTEAFF. This chain links TRBV7-9 with TRBJ1-1; tentatively, D is TRBD1 (5 bases). The CDR3 totals 14 residues. In germline, CDR1 is SEHNR, CDR2 FQNEAQ (reference sequence). Trimming took 0 bases from V and 4 from J, leaving 9 bases between them. The whole variable domain, filled in from reference TRBV7-9 and TRBJ1-1, reads DTGVSQNPRHKITKRGQNVTFRCDPISEHNRLYWYRQTLGQGPEFLTYFQNEAQLEKSRLLSDRFSAERPKGSFSTLEIQRTEQGDSAMYLCASSLAWGFTEAFFGQGTRLTVV.

This sequence joins TRBV15 and TRBJ1-2; the match to TRBD1 covers 9 bases. The V gene's germline CDR1 is LNHNV and CDR2 YYDKDF (reference sequence). V trimming: 2 bases; J trimming: 3 bases; junction bases outside the gene matches: 4. This CDR3 contains 15 residues. CDR3 in amino acids: CATSRPDRGDYGYTF. In nucleotides, the CDR3 is TGTGCCACCAGCAGACCCGACAGGGGGGACTATGGCTACACCTTC. Drawing the rest from reference TRBV15 and TRBJ1-2, the complete variable domain is DAMVIQNPRYQVTQFGKPVTLSCSQTLNHNVMYWYQQKSSQAPKLLFHYYDKDFNNEADTPDNFQSRRPNTSFCFLDIRSPGLGDTAMYLCATSRPDRGDYGYTFGSGTRLTVV.

The chain links TRBV12-3 or TRBV12-4 to TRBJ1-2; D is unclear. The ends were cut back, 8 bases at V and 8 bases at J, with 15 bases in the middle. The CDR3 sequence is 12 residues long. The DNA for the CDR3 is TGTGCCAGCCGGGCCCCCACTAAAGGCTACACCTTC. This gives the protein CASRAPTKGYTF.

This clonotype was recorded many times. The chain has TRBV30 and TRBJ1-3; no reliable D call. The CDR3 spans 15 residues. V lost 0 bases and J lost 0, with 9 bases in between. The germline gives CDR1 GTSNPN, CDR2 SVGIG (reference sequence). This chain's CDR3 is CAWSVRRGSGNTIYF. In nucleotides, the CDR3 is TGTGCCTGGAGTGTACGGCGAGGCTCTGGAAACACCATATATTTT.

This clonotype was seen more than once but under ten times. The CDR3 sequence is CASSLTGPTSEAFF. The DNA of the CDR3 is TGTGCCAGCAGTTTAACGGGGCCCACCAGTGAAGCTTTCTTT. The V gene is TRBV12-3 or TRBV12-4, the J gene TRBJ1-1; maybe TRBD1 (5 bases). This CDR3 comprises 14 residues. The V and J ends lost 2 bases and 7 bases respectively, with 14 bases between them.

The genes are TRBV10-3 and TRBJ2-3; D gene uncertain. V was clipped by 2 bases and J by 0 bases, with 6 bases between them. Per the germline V gene, CDR1 is ENHRY and CDR2 is SYGVKD. CDR3 size: 14 residues. The CDR3 nucleotides are TGTGCCATCAGTGAGGGGCTCAGCACAGATACGCAGTATTTT. This gives the protein CAISEGLSTDTQYF.

V usage is TRBV5-1 and J usage is TRBJ2-5; TRBD2 aligns across 9 bases. This CDR3 has 16 residues. With 3 bases clipped from V and 1 base from J, the junction kept 7 bases outside the gene matches. Germline loops: CDR1 SGHRS, CDR2 YFSETQ. CDR3 protein: CASSSRLAGPQETQYF. CDR3 nucleotide sequence: TGCGCCAGCAGCTCCCGGCTAGCGGGGCCCCAAGAGACCCAGTACTTC.

The rearrangement links TRBV20-1 to TRBJ1-1; the match to TRBD1 covers 8 bases. Germline V gene data show CDR1 as DFQATT and CDR2 as SNEGSKA (reference sequence). This CDR3 is 14 amino acids long. Trimming removed 5 bases from V and 1 base from J; junction bases left unmatched: 6. CDR3 sequence: CSASGGRGNTEAFF. CDR3 nucleotides: TGCAGTGCTTCAGGGGGCCGAGGGAACACTGAAGCTTTCTTT.

The chain uses TRBV12-3 or TRBV12-4 and TRBJ2-5, with D possibly called TRBD1 or TRBD2 (6 bases each). This CDR3 is 15 amino acids long. V lost 6 bases, J lost 1 base, and 15 bases lay in between. CDR3 coding DNA: TGTGCCAGCAGCCCCACGGGGGCAGGCCAAGAGACCCAGTACTTC. This codes for CASSPTGAGQETQYF.

The chain combines TRBV7-2 with TRBJ1-6; D remains ambiguous. This CDR3 is built from 19 residues. Deletions cut 5 bases from V and 0 bases from J, with 20 bases between. Germline values: CDR1 SGHTA, CDR2 FQGNSA. This CDR3 reads CASSGPGPNLPSYNSPLHF. The DNA of the CDR3 is TGTGCCAGCAGCGGTCCTGGTCCCAATTTACCCTCCTATAATTCACCCCTCCACTTT. Complete variable domain (other parts from reference TRBV7-2 and TRBJ1-6): GAGVSQSPSNKVTEKGKDVELRCDPISGHTALYWYRQSLGQGLEFLIYFQGNSAPDKSGLPSDRFSAERTGGSVSTLTIQRTQQEDSAVYLCASSGPGPNLPSYNSPLHFGNGTRLTVT.

The sample holds a few counts of this clonotype. This chain uses TRBV5-3 with TRBJ1-1; no clear D. TRBV5-3 is classed as an ORF, of uncertain function. This CDR3 contains 12 residues. Trimming took off 4 bases at V and 5 bases at J, with 9 bases between the two ends. The CDR3, as DNA: TGTGCCAGAAGCCCGGCGGGGACTGAAGCTTTCTTT. The encoded protein is CARSPAGTEAFF.

The chain employs TRBV20-1 and TRBJ1-2; D gene uncertain. The CDR3 is made up of 14 amino acids. V lost 1 base, J lost 4 bases, and 13 bases lay in between. Germline CDR1 DFQATT, CDR2 SNEGSKA (reference sequence). The CDR3 nucleotides read TGCAGTGCTAGAGGGCAGGCGCCCCCCTATGGCTACACCTTC. The encoded protein is CSARGQAPPYGYTF.

V and J are TRBV7-9 and TRBJ1-5, with D possibly TRBD1 on 5 matching bases. With 5 bases removed from V and 1 base from J, the gap between germline ends came to 12 bases. The CDR3 runs 15 residues. Per germline, CDR1 SEHNR and CDR2 FQNEAQ (reference sequence). In nucleotides, the CDR3 is TGTGCCAGCAGCCCATCGGGACCGAGCAATCAGCCCCAGCATTTT. Its translation: CASSPSGPSNQPQHF.

The gene calls are TRBV5-1 and TRBJ2-2; D gene uncertain. Germline V lookup: CDR1 SGHRS, CDR2 YFSETQ. CDR3 length: 14 residues. Between the trimmed V and J ends, which lost 3 bases and 5 bases, there was a span of 11 bases. The CDR3 nucleotides read TGCGCCAGCAGCTACCATGATCTAACCGGGGAGCTGTTTTTT. This sequence encodes CASSYHDLTGELFF.